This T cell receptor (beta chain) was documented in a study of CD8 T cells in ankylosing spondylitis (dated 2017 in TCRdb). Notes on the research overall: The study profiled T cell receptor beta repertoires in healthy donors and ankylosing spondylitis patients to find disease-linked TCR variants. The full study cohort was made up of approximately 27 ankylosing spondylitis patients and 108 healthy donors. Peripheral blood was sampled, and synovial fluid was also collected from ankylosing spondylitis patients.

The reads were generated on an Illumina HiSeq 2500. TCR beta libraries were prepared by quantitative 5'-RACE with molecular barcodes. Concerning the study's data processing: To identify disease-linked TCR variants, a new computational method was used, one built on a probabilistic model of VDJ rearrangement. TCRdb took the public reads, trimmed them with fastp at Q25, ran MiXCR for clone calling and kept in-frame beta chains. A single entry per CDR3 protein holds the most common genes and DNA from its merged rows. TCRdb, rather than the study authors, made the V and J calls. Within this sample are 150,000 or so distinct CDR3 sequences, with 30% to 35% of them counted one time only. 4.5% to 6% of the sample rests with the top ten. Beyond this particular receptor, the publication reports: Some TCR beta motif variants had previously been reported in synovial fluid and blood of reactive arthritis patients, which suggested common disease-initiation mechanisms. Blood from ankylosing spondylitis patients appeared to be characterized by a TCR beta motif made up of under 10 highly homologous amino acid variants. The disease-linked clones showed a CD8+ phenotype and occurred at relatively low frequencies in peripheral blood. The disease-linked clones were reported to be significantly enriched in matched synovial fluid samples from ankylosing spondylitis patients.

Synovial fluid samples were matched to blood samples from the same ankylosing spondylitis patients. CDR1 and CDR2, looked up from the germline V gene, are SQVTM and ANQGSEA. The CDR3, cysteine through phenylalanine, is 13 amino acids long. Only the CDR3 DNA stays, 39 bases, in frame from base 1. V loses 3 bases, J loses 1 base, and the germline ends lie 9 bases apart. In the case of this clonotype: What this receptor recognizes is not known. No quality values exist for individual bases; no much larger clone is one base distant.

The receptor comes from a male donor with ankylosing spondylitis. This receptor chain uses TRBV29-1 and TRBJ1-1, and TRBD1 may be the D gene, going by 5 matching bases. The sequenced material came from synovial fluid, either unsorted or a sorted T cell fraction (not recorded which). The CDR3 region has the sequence CSVDTGTNTEAFF. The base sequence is TGCAGCGTTGATACCGGGACGAACACTGAAGCTTTCTTT.